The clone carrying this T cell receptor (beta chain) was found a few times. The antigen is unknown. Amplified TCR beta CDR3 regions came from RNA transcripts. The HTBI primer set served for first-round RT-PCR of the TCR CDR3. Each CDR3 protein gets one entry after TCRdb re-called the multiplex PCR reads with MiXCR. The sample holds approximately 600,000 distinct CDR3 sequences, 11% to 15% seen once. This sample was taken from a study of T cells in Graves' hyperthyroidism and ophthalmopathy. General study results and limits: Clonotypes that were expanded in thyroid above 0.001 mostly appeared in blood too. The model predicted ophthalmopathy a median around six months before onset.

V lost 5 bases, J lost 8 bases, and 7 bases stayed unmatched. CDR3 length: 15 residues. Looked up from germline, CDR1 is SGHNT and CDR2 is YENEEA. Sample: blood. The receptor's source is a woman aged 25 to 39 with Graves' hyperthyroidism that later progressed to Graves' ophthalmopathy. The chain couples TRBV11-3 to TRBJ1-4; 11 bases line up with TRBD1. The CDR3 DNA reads TGTGCCAGCAGCCCCGGACAGGGGGCGGGGGAAAAACTGTTTTTT. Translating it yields CASSPGQGAGEKLFF.